One sample yielded the 9 T cell receptor beta chains listed below, sequenced in a study of vaccination and CD4 T cells after COVID-19 (dated by TCRdb to the early 2020s). No cognate antigen is known for these TCRs. The sample's treatment or condition label, in plain terms: approximately 9-day PBMC culture with coronavirus spike peptide pools or control peptides (ViraFEST assay). The receptor library was made with PCR. The data were produced on an Illumina iSeq 100. DNA from cultured CD4+ T cells was subjected to TCR sequencing with the Oncomine TCR Beta short-read assay at the Johns Hopkins FTIC core. Starting from the raw public reads, TCRdb applied fastp trimming at Q25, assembled clones with MiXCR and retained in-frame beta chains. One record per CDR3 amino acid sequence lists the most common genes and DNA. In this sample the table shows around 21,000 distinct CDR3 sequences, roughly three fifths of which occur a single time. The ten largest account for about 10% of the sample.

Sequencing was performed on CD4+ T cells from blood, cultured in vitro. Receptor source: a human donor who had recovered from COVID-19.

This clonotype was detected a few times. CDR3 in DNA: TGTGCCACCAGCAGGAACCAAGGGTCTAGCTCTGGAAACACCATATATTTT. Protein product: CATSRNQGSSSGNTIYF. The chain is built from TRBV15 and TRBJ1-3; no clear D gene. V was clipped by 3 bases and J by 0 bases, with 15 bases between them. CDR1 is LNHNV and CDR2 is YYDKDF in the germline V gene (reference sequence). The CDR3 length is 17 residues.

The sample holds a few counts of this clonotype. The DNA for the CDR3 is TGTGCCAGCAGCCCCGTCTGGGGGGGTTACAATGAGCAGTTCTTC. Its protein is CASSPVWGGYNEQFF. This chain links TRBV2 with TRBJ2-1, with 7 positions matching TRBD2. V dropped 6 bases and J dropped 4; count of bases not matched to a gene: 9. Germline lookup yields CDR1 SNHLY and CDR2 FYNNEI. The CDR3 totals 15 residues.

This clonotype counts as medium-sized (0.01 to 0.1%). The gene calls are TRBV7-8 and TRBJ2-7, with D unresolved. CDR1 and CDR2 from the germline V gene are SGHVS and FQNEAQ. This CDR3 contains 14 residues. Trimming cost V 4 bases and J 0 bases, with 10 bases left between them. CDR3 residues: CASSSVHSSYEQYF. CDR3 nucleotide sequence: TGTGCCAGCAGCTCAGTCCATAGCTCCTACGAGCAGTACTTC.

V is TRBV20-1 and J is TRBJ2-1; 15 positions agree with TRBD2. The CDR3 extends over 14 amino acids. J gave up 11 bases and V 2 bases, and 4 bases lay outside the gene matches. Germline V gene data show CDR1 as DFQATT and CDR2 as SNEGSKA (reference sequence). The CDR3 sequence is CSARFGLAGGKQFF. CDR3 DNA sequence: TGCAGTGCTAGATTCGGACTAGCGGGGGGGAAGCAGTTCTTC.

The chain combines TRBV5-4 with TRBJ2-7; 14 positions match TRBD2. Germline values: CDR1 SGHNT, CDR2 YYREEE (reference sequence). V shed 5 bases, J shed 7 bases, and the junction held 8 bases outside the gene matches. CDR3 size: 15 residues. As DNA, the CDR3 is TGTGCCAGCAGGGACGGGACTAGCGGGAGAAGAGAGCAGTACTTC. Translation gives CASRDGTSGRREQYF.

V usage is TRBV20-1 and J usage is TRBJ1-1; the D is unclear. Germline V lookup: CDR1 DFQATT, CDR2 SNEGSKA (reference sequence). The CDR3 runs to 15 residues. The CDR3 protein is CGLWAVGPRGTEAFF. The CDR3 nucleotides read TGCGGCCTCTGGGCAGTTGGCCCCCGAGGGACTGAAGCTTTCTTT.

The genes are TRBV6-2 or TRBV6-3 and TRBJ2-1; 10 nucleotides align to TRBD1. From germline, CDR1 is MNHEY and CDR2 SVGEGT. J was trimmed by 2 bases and V by 3 bases; bases with no gene match: 10. The CDR3 sequence is 18 residues long. For the CDR3, the DNA is TGTGCCAGCAGTTATTCAGGGACAGGGGTCGCCGCCTACAATGAGCAGTTCTTC. Translating gives CASSYSGTGVAAYNEQFF.

V is TRBV12-3 or TRBV12-4 and J is TRBJ2-7, with D perhaps TRBD2 (5 bases). V lost 3 bases to trimming and J lost 6 bases, with 9 bases between them. The CDR3 runs to 12 residues. This CDR3 reads CASSFGSSEQYF. In nucleotides, the CDR3 is TGTGCCAGCAGTTTTGGGAGTTCCGAGCAGTACTTC.

The chain carries TRBV7-3 and TRBJ2-2; 11 bases map to TRBD1. CDR3 length: 17 residues. In germline, CDR1 is SGHTA, CDR2 FQGTGA. After removal of 5 bases from V and 7 bases from J, the junction contained 12 bases not matched to a gene. CDR3: CASSPTGTGGISGELFF. CDR3 nucleotides: TGTGCCAGCAGCCCTACCGGGACAGGGGGTATTAGCGGGGAGCTGTTTTTT.